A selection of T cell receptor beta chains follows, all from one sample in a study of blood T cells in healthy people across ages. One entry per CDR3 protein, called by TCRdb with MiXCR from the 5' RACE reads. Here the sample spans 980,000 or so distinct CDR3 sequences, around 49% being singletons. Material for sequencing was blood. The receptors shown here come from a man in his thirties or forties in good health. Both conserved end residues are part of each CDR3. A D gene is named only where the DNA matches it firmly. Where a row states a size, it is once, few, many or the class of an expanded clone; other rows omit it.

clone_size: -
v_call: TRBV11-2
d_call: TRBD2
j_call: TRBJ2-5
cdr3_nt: TGTGCCAGCAGCTTAGAACATTCGCTAGCGGGGGTAGAGACCCAGTACTTC
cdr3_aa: CASSLEHSLAGVETQYF

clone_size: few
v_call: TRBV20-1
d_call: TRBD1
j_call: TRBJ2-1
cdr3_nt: TGCAGTGCTCCTCGCCAGGGGGACAGAAGATACAATGAGCAGTTCTTC
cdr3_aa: CSAPRQGDRRYNEQFF

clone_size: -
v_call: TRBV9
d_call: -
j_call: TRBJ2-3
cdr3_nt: TGTGCCAGCAGCGTAGCAGGACTCCCTCCTAGCACAGATACGCAGTATTTT
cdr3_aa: CASSVAGLPPSTDTQYF

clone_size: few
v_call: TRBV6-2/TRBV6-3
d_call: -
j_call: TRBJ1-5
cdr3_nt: TGTGCCAGCCGCGACAGGACCAATCAGCCCCAGCATTTT
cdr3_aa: CASRDRTNQPQHF

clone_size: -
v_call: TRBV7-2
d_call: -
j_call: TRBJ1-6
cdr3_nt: TGTGCCAGCAGCTTAAATCCCCCCACCGCTGATAATTCACCCCTCCACTTT
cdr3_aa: CASSLNPPTADNSPLHF

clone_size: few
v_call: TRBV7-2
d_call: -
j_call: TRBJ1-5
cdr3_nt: TGTGCCAGCAGCTTAGGAGGTAGAAACGGTCAGCCCCAGCATTTT
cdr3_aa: CASSLGGRNGQPQHF

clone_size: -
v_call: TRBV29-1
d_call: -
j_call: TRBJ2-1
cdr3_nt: TGCAGCGTCATAGGTGACTTGGGGAATGAGCAGTTCTTC
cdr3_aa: CSVIGDLGNEQFF

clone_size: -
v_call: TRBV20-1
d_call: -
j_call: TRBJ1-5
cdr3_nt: TGCAGTGCCAAAAGGTCGGGGTCTGCCAGCAATCAGCCCCAGCATTTT
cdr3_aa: CSAKRSGSASNQPQHF

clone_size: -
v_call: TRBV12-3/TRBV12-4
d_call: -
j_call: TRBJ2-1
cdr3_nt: TGTGCCAGCAGTTTATCTTCCAGATACTACAATGAGCAGTTCTTC
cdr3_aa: CASSLSSRYYNEQFF

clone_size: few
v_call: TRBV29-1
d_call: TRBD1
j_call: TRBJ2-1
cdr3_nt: TGCAGCGTCGTGGACAGGGTCTCCTACAATGAGCAGTTCTTC
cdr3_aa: CSVVDRVSYNEQFF

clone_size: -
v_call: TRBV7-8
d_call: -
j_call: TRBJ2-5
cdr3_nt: TGTGCCAGCAGCTTAATTAGGGGGAATTCTAGAGAGACCCAGTACTTC
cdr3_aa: CASSLIRGNSRETQYF

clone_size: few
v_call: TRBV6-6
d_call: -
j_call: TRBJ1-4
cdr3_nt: TGTGCCAGCAACCCCGGGCCTGTTACGAGTGAAAAACTGTTTTTT
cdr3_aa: CASNPGPVTSEKLFF

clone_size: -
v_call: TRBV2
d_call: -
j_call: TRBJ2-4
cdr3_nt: TGTGCCAGCAGTGCCCAGGGTGACATTCAGTACTTC
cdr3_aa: CASSAQGDIQYF

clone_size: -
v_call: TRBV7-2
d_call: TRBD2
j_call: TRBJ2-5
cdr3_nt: TGTGCCAACAGCTTTCAGGGCGGGGGGGGAGAGACCCAGTACTTC
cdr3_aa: CANSFQGGGGETQYF

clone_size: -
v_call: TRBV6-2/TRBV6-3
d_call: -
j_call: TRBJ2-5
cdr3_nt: TGTGCCAGCAGCCGGACAACCGGAGAGACCCAGTACTTC
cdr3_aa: CASSRTTGETQYF

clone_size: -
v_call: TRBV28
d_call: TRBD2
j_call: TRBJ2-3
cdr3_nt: TGTGCCAGCAGTCCGCCCCAACTAGCGGGGGTTACAGATACGCAGTATTTT
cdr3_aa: CASSPPQLAGVTDTQYF

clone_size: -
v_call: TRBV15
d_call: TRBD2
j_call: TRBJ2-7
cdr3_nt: TGTGCCACCAGCAGAGTTGCTAGCGGGGGATACTACGAGCAGTACTTC
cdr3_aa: CATSRVASGGYYEQYF

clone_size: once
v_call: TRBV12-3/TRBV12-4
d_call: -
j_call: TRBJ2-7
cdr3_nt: TGTGCCAGCAGTCCTGACGGAAAACGGCCCTACGAGCAGTACTTC
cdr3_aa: CASSPDGKRPYEQYF

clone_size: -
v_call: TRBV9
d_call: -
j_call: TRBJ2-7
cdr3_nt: TGTGCCAGCAGCCTCCGGCCAGACGAGCAGTACTTC
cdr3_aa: CASSLRPDEQYF

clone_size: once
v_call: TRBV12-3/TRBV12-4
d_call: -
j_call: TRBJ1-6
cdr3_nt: TGTGCCAGCACCCAGAGGGGTGGGTCACCCCTCCACTTT
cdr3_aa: CASTQRGGSPLHF

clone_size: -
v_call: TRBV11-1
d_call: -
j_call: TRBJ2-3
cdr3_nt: TGTGCCAGCAGCTTAACATGTGCAGGGGGCACAGATACGCAGTATTTT
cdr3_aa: CASSLTCAGGTDTQYF

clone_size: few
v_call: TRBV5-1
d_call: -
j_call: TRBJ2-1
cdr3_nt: TGCGCCAGCAGCTTGACAGGGATGGGCAGCAATGAGCAGTTCTTC
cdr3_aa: CASSLTGMGSNEQFF

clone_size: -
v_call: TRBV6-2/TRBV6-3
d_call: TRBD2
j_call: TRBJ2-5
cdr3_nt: TGTGCCAGCAGAAGGGGACTAGCGCAAGAGACCCAGTACTTC
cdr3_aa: CASRRGLAQETQYF

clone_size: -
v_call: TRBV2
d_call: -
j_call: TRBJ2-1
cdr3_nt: TGTGCCAGTCTACCACAGGGCGTGTTGAACTATGAGCAGTTCTTC
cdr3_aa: CASLPQGVLNYEQFF

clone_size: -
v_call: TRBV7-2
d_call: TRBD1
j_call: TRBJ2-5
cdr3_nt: TGTGCCAGCAGCTCCCCAAAACAGACAGGGGGGTTGGAGACCCAGTACTTC
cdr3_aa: CASSSPKQTGGLETQYF

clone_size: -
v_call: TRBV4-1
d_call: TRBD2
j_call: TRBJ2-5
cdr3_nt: TGCGCCAGCAGCCAAGGGGGACCTAGCGGGGTGCGAGAGACCCAGTACTTC
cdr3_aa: CASSQGGPSGVRETQYF

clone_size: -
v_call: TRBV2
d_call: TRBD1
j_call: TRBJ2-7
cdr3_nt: TGTGCCACTAAGGAAATGACAGGGATTACTTACGAGCAGTACTTC
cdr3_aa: CATKEMTGITYEQYF

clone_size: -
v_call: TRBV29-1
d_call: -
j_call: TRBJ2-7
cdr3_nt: TGCAGCGTTGGTAAGGGTGGGGCCTACGAGCAGTACTTC
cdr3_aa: CSVGKGGAYEQYF

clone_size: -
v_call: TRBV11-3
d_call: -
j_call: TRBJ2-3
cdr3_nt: TGTGCCAGCAGTACTACTAGCACCACCTCGGATACGCAGTATTTT
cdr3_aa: CASSTTSTTSDTQYF

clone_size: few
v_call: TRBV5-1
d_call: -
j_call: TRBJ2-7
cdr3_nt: TGCGCCAGCAGCCCCTCTCTCACCACGTACGAGCAGTACTTC
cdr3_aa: CASSPSLTTYEQYF

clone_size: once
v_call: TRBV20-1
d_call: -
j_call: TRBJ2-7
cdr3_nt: TGCAGTGCTAGAGGGATTCTCTGGCCCTACGAGCAGTACTTC
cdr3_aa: CSARGILWPYEQYF

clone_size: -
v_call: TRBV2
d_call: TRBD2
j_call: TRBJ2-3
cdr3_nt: TGTGCCAGCGGTCTAGCGGGGGGCCTTAGCACAGATACGCAGTATTTT
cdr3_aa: CASGLAGGLSTDTQYF

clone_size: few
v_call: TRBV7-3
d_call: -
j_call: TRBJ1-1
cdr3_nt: TGTGCCAGCAGCTCCCATGCAGGGGTCGCCATGAACACTGAAGCTTTCTTT
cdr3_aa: CASSSHAGVAMNTEAFF

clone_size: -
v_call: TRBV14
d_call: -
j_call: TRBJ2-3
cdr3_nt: TGTGCCAGCAGCCAGGAATCCAGGACCCCAGATACGCAGTATTTT
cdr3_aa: CASSQESRTPDTQYF

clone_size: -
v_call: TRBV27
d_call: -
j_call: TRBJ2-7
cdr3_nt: TGTGCCAGCAGTTATCAAGGGTTGGGGTACGAGCAGTACTTC
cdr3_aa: CASSYQGLGYEQYF

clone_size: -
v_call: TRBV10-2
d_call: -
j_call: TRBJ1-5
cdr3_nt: TGCGCCAGCAGTGAATCGTTTAGCAATCAGCCCCAGCATTTT
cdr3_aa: CASSESFSNQPQHF

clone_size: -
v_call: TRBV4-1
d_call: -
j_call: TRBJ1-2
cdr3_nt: TGCGCCAGCAGCGGAATGGGCTTACAGGATGGCTACACCTTC
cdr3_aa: CASSGMGLQDGYTF

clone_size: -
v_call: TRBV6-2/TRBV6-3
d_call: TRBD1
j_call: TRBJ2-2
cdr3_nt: TGTGCCAGCGGGGACAGATGGGGCACCGGGGAGCTGTTTTTT
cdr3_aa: CASGDRWGTGELFF

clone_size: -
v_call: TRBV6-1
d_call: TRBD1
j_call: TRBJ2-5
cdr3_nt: TGTGCCAGCACGACGGGACAGGTGGAGACCCAGTACTTC
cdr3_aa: CASTTGQVETQYF

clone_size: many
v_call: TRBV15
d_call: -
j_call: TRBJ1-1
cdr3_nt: TGTGCCACCAGCAGAGATGGGAGGTTTAAGAACACTGAAGCTTTCTTT
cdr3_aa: CATSRDGRFKNTEAFF

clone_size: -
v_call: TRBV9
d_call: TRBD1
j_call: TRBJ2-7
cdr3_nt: TGTGCCAGCAGCGGACAGGGGGGATCCGACGAGCAGTACTTC
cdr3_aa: CASSGQGGSDEQYF

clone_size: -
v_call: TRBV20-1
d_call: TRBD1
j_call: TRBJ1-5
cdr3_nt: TGCAGTGCTAGAGGGTGGGACAGTCTGAATCAGCCCCAGCATTTT
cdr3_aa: CSARGWDSLNQPQHF

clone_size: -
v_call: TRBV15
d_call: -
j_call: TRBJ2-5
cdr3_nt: TGTGCCACCAGCAGAGGTGATGAGCAGTACTTC
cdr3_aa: CATSRGDEQYF

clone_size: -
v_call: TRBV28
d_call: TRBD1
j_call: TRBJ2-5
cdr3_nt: TGTGCCAGCAGTCTCAGGGGGCGCGGTGCGGAGACCCAGTACTTC
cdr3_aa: CASSLRGRGAETQYF

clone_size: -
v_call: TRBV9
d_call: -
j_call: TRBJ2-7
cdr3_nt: TGTGCCAGCAGCGTAGCCCCAGCTAAAGGGCAGAATGAGCAGTACTTC
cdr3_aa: CASSVAPAKGQNEQYF

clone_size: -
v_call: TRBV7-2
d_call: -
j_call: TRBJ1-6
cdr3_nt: TGTGCCAGCAGCTTAGTGTCCTGGAATTCACCCCTCCACTTT
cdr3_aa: CASSLVSWNSPLHF

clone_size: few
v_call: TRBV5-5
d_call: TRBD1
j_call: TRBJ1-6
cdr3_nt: TGTGCCAGCAGCCAGGGACAGCGGGACGGTAATTCACCCCTCCACTTT
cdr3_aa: CASSQGQRDGNSPLHF

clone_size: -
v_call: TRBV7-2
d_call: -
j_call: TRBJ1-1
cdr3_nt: TGTGCCAGCAGCTTCCGGACTGGGGGTCACAACACTGAAGCTTTCTTT
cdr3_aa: CASSFRTGGHNTEAFF